These 9 T cell receptor beta chains originate from one sample sequenced in a study of molecular identifiers for immune sequencing clone quantification. Using its own MiXCR run on the PCR reads, TCRdb lists one record per CDR3 protein. The sample yields 85,000 to 130,000 distinct CDR3 sequences, approximately 40% seen once. Sequencing was done on a sample of naive CD8+ T cells from blood, with Jurkat cell RNA spiked in. As to subset: FACS-sorted CD8+CD4-CCR7+CD45RA+ naive T cells. Receptor source: a human donor in good health. Some libraries in this study had Jurkat cell RNA spiked in.

The table lists this clonotype with many counts. The chain has TRBV6-2 or TRBV6-3 and TRBJ2-5; D might be TRBD2 (6 bases). This CDR3 has 16 residues. Germline assignment: CDR1 MNHEY and CDR2 SVGEGT. Between the trimmed V and J ends, which lost 1 base and 0 bases, there was a span of 12 bases. The CDR3 region is CASSYWIQRDQETQYF. Written as DNA, the CDR3 is TGTGCCAGCAGTTACTGGATTCAGCGGGACCAAGAGACCCAGTACTTC.

This clonotype was seen just once. One end of the junction fails to match germline, which may point to a read error. The chain has TRBV28 and TRBJ2-7, with D perhaps matching TRBD1 (6 bases). The germline V gene has CDR1 MDHEN and CDR2 SYDVKM. The CDR3 contains 15 residues. This CDR3 reads CASSLVQGDSYEQDF. The CDR3 bases are TGTGCCAGCAGTTTAGTACAGGGCGACTCCTACGAGCAGGACTTC.

About this clonotype: One end of the junction varies from germline; a read error may be responsible. The chain couples TRBV28 to TRBJ2-1; D is unclear. Germline V gives CDR1 MDHEN, CDR2 SYDVKM. There are 11 residues in the CDR3. The CDR3 region is CASSVGPVQSF. CDR3 DNA: TGTGCCTCCTCAGTCGGCCCCGTTCAGTCCTTC.

Notes on this clonotype: The junction differs from germline at one of its ends, possibly a read error. The chain carries TRBV10-3 and TRBJ1-1, with D unclear. The CDR3 sequence is 15 residues long. Germline-derived CDR1 and CDR2 are ENHRY and SYGVKD. The CDR3, as DNA: TGTGCCATCGGTGAGCGGTCAGAGCTGGGCACTGAAGCTTTCTTT. Translated: CAIGERSELGTEAFF.

The V and J genes are TRBV2 and TRBJ1-2; 7 nucleotides line up with TRBD1. V dropped 4 bases and J dropped 2; count of bases not matched to a gene: 7. The CDR3 runs to 15 residues. The V gene's germline CDR1 is SNHLY and CDR2 FYNNEI. The CDR3 is CASSVWDRENYGYTF. As DNA, the CDR3 is TGTGCCAGCAGTGTTTGGGACAGAGAAAACTATGGCTACACCTTC.

Concerning this clonotype: A read error may be the cause here, since a much bigger clone is one base away. The rearrangement uses TRBV29-1 and TRBJ2-2; D may be TRBD1 (5 bases). The V gene lost 6 bases and the J gene lost 1 base, with 12 bases spanning the gap. The CDR3 is made up of 14 amino acids. Germline CDR1 reads SQVTM; CDR2 reads ANQGSEA. The CDR3 DNA reads TGCAGCGTGCCCCAGACAGAGAACACCGGGGAGCTGTTTTTT. It is translated as CSVPQTENTGELFF.

This clonotype was counted between two and nine times. This chain uses TRBV12-3 or TRBV12-4 with TRBJ2-1, with TRBD1 matching over 8 bases. The CDR3 has 13 residues. The trim removed 4 bases at V and 8 bases at J, leaving 4 bases unmatched. The CDR3 DNA reads as TGTGCCAGCAGTTCGGACAGGGCCCATGAGCAGTTCTTC. Amino acids: CASSSDRAHEQFF.

This clonotype has just a few counts. This rearrangement joins TRBV6-2 or TRBV6-3 to TRBJ2-7; D call uncertain. Trimming stripped 3 bases from V and 1 base from J, with 13 bases between. The germline V gene has CDR1 MNHEY and CDR2 SVGEGT. The CDR3 runs to 15 residues. CDR3 residues: CASSYWAHPSYEQYF. Written as DNA, the CDR3 is TGTGCCAGCAGTTATTGGGCGCACCCTTCCTACGAGCAGTACTTC.

This clonotype was counted many times. V and J are TRBV18 and TRBJ2-3, with 10 nucleotides matching TRBD2. The length of the CDR3 is 16 residues. Germline lookup yields CDR1 KGHSH and CDR2 LQKENI. V lost 3 bases and J lost 4; bases outside the gene matches: 7. CDR3 amino acids: CASSPKREGRADTQYF. CDR3 nucleotide sequence: TGTGCCAGCTCACCGAAGCGGGAGGGCCGTGCAGATACGCAGTATTTT.